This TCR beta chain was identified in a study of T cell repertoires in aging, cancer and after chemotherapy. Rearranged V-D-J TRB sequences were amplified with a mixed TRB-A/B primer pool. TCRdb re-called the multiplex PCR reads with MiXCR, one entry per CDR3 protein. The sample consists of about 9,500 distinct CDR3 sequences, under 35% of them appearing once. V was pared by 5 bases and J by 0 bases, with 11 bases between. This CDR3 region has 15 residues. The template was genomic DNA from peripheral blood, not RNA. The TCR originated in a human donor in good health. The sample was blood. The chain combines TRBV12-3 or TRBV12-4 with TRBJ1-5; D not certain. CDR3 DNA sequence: TGTGCCAGCAGTGAAGCGTCGGATAGCAATCAGCCCCAGCATTTT. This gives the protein CASSEASDSNQPQHF.